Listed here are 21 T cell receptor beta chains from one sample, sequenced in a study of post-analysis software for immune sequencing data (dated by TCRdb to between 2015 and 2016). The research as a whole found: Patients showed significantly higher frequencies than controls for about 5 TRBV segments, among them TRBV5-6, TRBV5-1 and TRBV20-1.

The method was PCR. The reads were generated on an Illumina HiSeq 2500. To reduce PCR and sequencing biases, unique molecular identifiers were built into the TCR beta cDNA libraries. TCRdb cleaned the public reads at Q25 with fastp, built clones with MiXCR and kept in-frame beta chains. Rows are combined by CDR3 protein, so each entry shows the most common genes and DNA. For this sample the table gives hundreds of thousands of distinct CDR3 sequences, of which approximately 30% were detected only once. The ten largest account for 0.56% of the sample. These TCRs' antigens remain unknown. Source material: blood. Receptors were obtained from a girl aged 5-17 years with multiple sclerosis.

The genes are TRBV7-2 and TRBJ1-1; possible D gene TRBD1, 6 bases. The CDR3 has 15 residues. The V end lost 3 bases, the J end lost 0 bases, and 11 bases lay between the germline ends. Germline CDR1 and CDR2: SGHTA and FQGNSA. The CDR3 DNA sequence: TGTGCCAGCAGCTTTGGTTCAGGGGTGAACACTGAAGCTTTCTTT. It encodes CASSFGSGVNTEAFF.

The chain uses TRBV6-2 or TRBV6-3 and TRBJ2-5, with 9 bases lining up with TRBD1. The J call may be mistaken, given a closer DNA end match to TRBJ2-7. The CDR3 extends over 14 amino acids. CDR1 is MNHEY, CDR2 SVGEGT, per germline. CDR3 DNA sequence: TGTGCCCGCATACCCCGGGACAGGGTCTACGAGCAGTACTTC. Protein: CARIPRDRVYEQYF.

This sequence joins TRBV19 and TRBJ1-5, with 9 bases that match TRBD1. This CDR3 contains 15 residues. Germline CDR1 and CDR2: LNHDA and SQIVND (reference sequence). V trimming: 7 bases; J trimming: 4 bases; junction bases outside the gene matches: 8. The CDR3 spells CASTPSGQGNQPQHF. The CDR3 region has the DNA TGTGCCAGTACCCCCTCAGGACAGGGGAATCAGCCCCAGCATTTT.

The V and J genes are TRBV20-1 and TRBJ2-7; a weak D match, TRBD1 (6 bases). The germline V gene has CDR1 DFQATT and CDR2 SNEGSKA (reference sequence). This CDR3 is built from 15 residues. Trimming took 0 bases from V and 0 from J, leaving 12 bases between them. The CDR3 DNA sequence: TGCAGTGCTAGAGATCCCAGGGGAATCTCCTACGAGCAGTACTTC. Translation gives CSARDPRGISYEQYF.

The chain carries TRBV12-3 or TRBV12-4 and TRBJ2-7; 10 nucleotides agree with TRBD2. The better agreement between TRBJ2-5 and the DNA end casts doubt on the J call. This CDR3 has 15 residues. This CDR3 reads CASSQSSGGGETQYF. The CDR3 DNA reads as TGTGCCAGCAGCCAATCTAGCGGGGGAGGTGAGACCCAGTACTTC.

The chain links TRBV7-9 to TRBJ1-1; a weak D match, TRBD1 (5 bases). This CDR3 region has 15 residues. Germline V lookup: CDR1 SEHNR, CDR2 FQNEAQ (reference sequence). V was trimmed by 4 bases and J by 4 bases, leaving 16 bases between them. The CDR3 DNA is TGTGCCAGCAGCTCAGACTCAACGGGGGGCACTGAAGCTTTCTTT. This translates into CASSSDSTGGTEAFF. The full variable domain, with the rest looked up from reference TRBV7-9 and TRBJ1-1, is DTGVSQNPRHKITKRGQNVTFRCDPISEHNRLYWYRQTLGQGPEFLTYFQNEAQLEKSRLLSDRFSAERPKGSFSTLEIQRTEQGDSAMYLCASSSDSTGGTEAFFGQGTRLTVV.

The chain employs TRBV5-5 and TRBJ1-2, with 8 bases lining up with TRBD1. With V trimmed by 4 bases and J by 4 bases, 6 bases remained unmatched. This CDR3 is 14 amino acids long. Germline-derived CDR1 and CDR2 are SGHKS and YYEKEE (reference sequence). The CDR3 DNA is TGTGCCAGCAGCGACGGGACAGGCGCCTATGGCTACACCTTC. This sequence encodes CASSDGTGAYGYTF.

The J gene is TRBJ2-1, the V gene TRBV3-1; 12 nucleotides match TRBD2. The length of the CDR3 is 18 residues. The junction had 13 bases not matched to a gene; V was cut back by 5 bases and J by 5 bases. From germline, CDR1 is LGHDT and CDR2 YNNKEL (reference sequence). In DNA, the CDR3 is TGTGCCAGCAGCTCGTCCGCCCGGGGACTAGCGGGTAACAATGAGCAGTTCTTC. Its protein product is CASSSSARGLAGNNEQFF.

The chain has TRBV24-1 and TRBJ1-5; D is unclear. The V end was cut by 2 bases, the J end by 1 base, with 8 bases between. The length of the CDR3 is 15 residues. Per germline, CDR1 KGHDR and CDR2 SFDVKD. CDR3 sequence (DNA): TGTGCCACCAGTGATTCGGGCCCAAGCAATCAGCCCCAGCATTTT. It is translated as CATSDSGPSNQPQHF.

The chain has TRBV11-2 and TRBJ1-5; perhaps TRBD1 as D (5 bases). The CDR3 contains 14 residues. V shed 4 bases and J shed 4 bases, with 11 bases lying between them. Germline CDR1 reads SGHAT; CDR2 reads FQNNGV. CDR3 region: CASSSGAPNQPQHF. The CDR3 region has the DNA TGTGCCAGCAGCTCCGGGGCCCCGAATCAGCCCCAGCATTTT.

CDR3 sequence reads: CARKWTGGTTNEKLFF. The DNA of the CDR3 is TGTGCCAGAAAGTGGACAGGGGGCACAACTAATGAAAAACTGTTTTTT. The gene calls are TRBV6-4 and TRBJ1-4, with 11 positions matching TRBD1. Germline CDR1 MRHNA, CDR2 SNTAGT. Trimming at V came to 9 bases and at J to 0 bases, leaving 6 bases not matched to a gene. The CDR3 sequence is 16 residues long.

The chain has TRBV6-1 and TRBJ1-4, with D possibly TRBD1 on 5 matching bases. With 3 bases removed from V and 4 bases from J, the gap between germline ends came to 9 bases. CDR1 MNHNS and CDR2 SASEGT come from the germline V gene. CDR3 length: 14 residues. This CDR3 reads CASSDQGNNEKLFF. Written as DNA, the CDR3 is TGTGCCAGCAGTGACCAGGGCAATAATGAAAAACTGTTTTTT.

The CDR3 DNA sequence: TGTGCCAGCAGCCTACGACTAGCGGGATCCACAGATACGCAGTATTTT. It encodes CASSLRLAGSTDTQYF. This chain joins TRBV7-9 and TRBJ2-3; 11 nucleotides align to TRBD2. V trimming: 5 bases; J trimming: 2 bases; junction bases outside the gene matches: 6. The germline V gene encodes CDR1 SEHNR and CDR2 FQNEAQ (reference sequence). The CDR3 has 16 amino acids.

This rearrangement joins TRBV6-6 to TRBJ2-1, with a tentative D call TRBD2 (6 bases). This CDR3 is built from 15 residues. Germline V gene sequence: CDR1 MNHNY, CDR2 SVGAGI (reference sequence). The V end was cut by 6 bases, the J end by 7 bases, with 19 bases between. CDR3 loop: CASRIRQGGSNEQFF. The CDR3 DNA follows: TGTGCCAGCAGGATAAGGCAGGGAGGCTCTAATGAGCAGTTCTTC.

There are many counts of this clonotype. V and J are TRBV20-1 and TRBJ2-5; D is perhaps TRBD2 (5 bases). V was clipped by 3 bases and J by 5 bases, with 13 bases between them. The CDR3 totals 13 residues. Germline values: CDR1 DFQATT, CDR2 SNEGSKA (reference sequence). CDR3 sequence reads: CSARDGLIETQYF. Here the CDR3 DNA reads TGCAGTGCTAGGGACGGACTCATCGAGACCCAGTACTTC.

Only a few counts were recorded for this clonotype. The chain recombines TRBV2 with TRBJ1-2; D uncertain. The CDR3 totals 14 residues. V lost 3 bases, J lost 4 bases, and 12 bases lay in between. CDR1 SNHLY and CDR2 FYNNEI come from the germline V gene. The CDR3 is CASSEVPYTYGYTF. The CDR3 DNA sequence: TGTGCCAGCAGTGAGGTCCCGTACACCTATGGCTACACCTTC.

CDR3 sequence reads: CSASLRFQGATYTDTQYF. The CDR3 DNA reads as TGCAGTGCCTCCCTCAGGTTTCAGGGGGCGACCTACACAGATACGCAGTATTTT. The rearrangement uses TRBV20-1 and TRBJ2-3; 8 bases map to TRBD1. CDR1 and CDR2 (germline): DFQATT, SNEGSKA (reference sequence). The CDR3 is 18 residues long. J lost 2 bases, V lost 6 bases, and 19 bases had no gene match.

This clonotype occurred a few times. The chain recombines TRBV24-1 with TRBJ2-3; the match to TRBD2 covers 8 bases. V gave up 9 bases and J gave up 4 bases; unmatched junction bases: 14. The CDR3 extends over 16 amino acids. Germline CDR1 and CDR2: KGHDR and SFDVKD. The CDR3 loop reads CATSLPGGVRADTQYF. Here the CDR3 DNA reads TGTGCCACCTCCCTGCCCGGGGGGGTTCGGGCAGATACGCAGTATTTT.

The CDR3, as DNA: TGTGCCAGCAGCTTAGCGGGGGCTGTCGCAGAGACCCAGTACTTC. Translation: CASSLAGAVAETQYF. The V gene is TRBV7-9, the J gene TRBJ2-5, with D maybe TRBD1 (6 bases). The CDR3 has 15 residues. Germline V gene sequence: CDR1 SEHNR, CDR2 FQNEAQ (reference sequence). The V gene lost 0 bases and the J gene lost 4 bases, with 12 bases spanning the gap.

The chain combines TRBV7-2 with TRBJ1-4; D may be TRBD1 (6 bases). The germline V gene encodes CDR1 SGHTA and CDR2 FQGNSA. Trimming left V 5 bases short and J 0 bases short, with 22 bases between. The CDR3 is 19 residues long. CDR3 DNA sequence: TGTGCCAGCAGCGAACGAGAGGGGGACAAACTTACAACTAATGAAAAACTGTTTTTT. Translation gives CASSEREGDKLTTNEKLFF.

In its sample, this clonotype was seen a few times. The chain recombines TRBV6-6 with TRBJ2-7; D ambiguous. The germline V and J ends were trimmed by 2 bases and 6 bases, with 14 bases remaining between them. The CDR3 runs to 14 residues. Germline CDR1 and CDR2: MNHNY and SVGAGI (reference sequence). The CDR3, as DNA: TGTGCCAGCAGTTACGGATCGGGCAGTTCCGAGCAGTACTTC. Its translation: CASSYGSGSSEQYF.